The clone carrying this T cell receptor beta chain was counted once. V lost 2 bases to trimming and J lost 0 bases, with 23 bases between them. The germline gives CDR1 ENHRY, CDR2 SYGVKD. The CDR3 spans 20 residues. The use of a sample-barcoded 5' primer and a J-beta primer mix characterized a second PCR of 7 to 11 cycles. TCRdb reprocessed the 5' RACE reads with MiXCR, giving one entry per CDR3 protein. Here the sample spans about 1.4 million distinct CDR3 sequences, around 55% being singletons. This entry comes from a study of blood T cells in healthy people across ages. This chain connects TRBV10-3 to TRBJ1-5; D ambiguous. The sequence came from a man aged 18 to 35 in good health. The sample consisted of blood. In nucleotides, the CDR3 is TGTGCCATCAGTGAGGGGAGGGCAGCAACCTTTCGATATAGCAATCAGCCCCAGCATTTT. Encoded protein: CAISEGRAATFRYSNQPQHF.